The 11 T cell receptor beta chains below come from one sample, sequenced in a study of blood T cells in healthy people across ages. Alongside a J-beta primer mix, a sample-barcoded 5' primer served in a second PCR lasting about 7 to 11 cycles. One entry per CDR3 protein, called by TCRdb with MiXCR from the 5' RACE reads. The sample has 700,000 to 850,000 distinct CDR3 sequences, under 40% seen once; the top ten hold over 10%. The specimen was blood. The receptor set was obtained from a man between 18 and 29 years old in good health.

V and J are TRBV29-1 and TRBJ1-1, with D maybe TRBD1 (6 bases). V gave up 4 bases and J gave up 4 bases, with 16 bases separating them. The CDR3 consists of 14 residues. Germline CDR1 reads SQVTM; CDR2 reads ANQGSEA. CDR3 sequence reads: CSVGGTPGGTEAFF. Here the CDR3 DNA reads TGCAGCGTTGGGGGGACACCGGGAGGCACTGAAGCTTTCTTT.

The V call is TRBV20-1, the J call TRBJ1-2; D is perhaps TRBD1 (6 bases). There are 13 residues in the CDR3. With 6 bases removed from V and 6 bases from J, the gap between germline ends came to 17 bases. Germline V CDR1 and CDR2: DFQATT, SNEGSKA (reference sequence). CDR3 coding DNA: TGCAGTGCCGTGGAGGGGGTACGGGATGGCTACACCTTC. Encoded protein: CSAVEGVRDGYTF.

The chain couples TRBV9 to TRBJ2-7; 7 bases fit TRBD2. J lost 0 bases, V lost 6 bases, and 12 bases had no gene match. The length of the CDR3 is 16 residues. The germline V gene has CDR1 SGDLS and CDR2 YYNGEE. The CDR3 bases are TGTGCCAGCAATTGGGGGGGTCCCCTTCACTCCTACGAGCAGTACTTC. This sequence encodes CASNWGGPLHSYEQYF.

The chain couples TRBV3-1 to TRBJ1-6, with 10 positions matching TRBD1. The trim removed 0 bases at V and 10 bases at J, leaving 9 bases unmatched. Germline values: CDR1 LGHDT, CDR2 YNNKEL (reference sequence). The CDR3 totals 17 residues. DNA for the CDR3: TGTGCCAGCAGCCAAGAGTTTGGGACAGGGGTAGGATCACCCCTCCACTTT. Amino acid sequence: CASSQEFGTGVGSPLHF.

CDR3: CASTQEVAGINEQYF. The DNA for the CDR3 is TGTGCCAGCACCCAGGAGGTAGCGGGAATCAATGAGCAGTACTTC. The gene calls are TRBV7-2 and TRBJ2-5, with 8 nucleotides matching TRBD2. There are 15 residues in the CDR3. Losses at the gene ends were 7 bases for V and 11 bases for J; bases not matched to a gene: 18. CDR1 SGHTA and CDR2 FQGNSA come from the germline V gene.

The chain couples TRBV7-2 to TRBJ2-1, with D maybe TRBD1 (5 bases). This CDR3 region has 14 residues. The germline V gene has CDR1 SGHTA and CDR2 FQGNSA. The germline V and J ends were trimmed by 4 bases and 6 bases, with 13 bases remaining between them. This CDR3 reads CASSSPDRLNEQFF. CDR3 nucleotide sequence: TGTGCCAGCAGCTCCCCCGACAGACTCAATGAGCAGTTCTTC.

This clonotype has only a few counts. The chain is built from TRBV7-2 and TRBJ1-6; D not certain. Germline V CDR1 and CDR2: SGHTA, FQGNSA. The germline V and J ends were trimmed by 1 base and 3 bases, with 10 bases remaining between them. The CDR3 length is 16 residues. The CDR3 coding sequence is TGTGCCAGCAGCTTAGGCATCGTCAGCTATAATTCACCCCTCCACTTT. Translation gives CASSLGIVSYNSPLHF.

This chain uses TRBV20-1 with TRBJ2-3; D is unresolved. V lost 0 bases and J 4 bases, leaving 11 bases between the germline ends. This CDR3 has 14 amino acids. Germline values: CDR1 DFQATT, CDR2 SNEGSKA (reference sequence). The CDR3 sequence is CSARDRWEADTQYF. The CDR3 nucleotides read TGCAGTGCTAGAGATAGGTGGGAAGCAGATACGCAGTATTTT.

The chain couples TRBV7-2 to TRBJ2-4; 13 bases are shared with TRBD2. The end of the DNA aligns better with TRBJ2-7, so the J call may be wrong. This CDR3 has 16 residues. Germline CDR1 reads SGHTA; CDR2 reads FQGNSA. The CDR3: CASSPRTSGGVFEQYF. Written as DNA, the CDR3 is TGTGCCAGCAGCCCTAGAACTAGCGGGGGGGTGTTCGAGCAGTACTTC.

The chain joins TRBV7-2 to TRBJ1-4, with 10 bases that match TRBD1. This CDR3 contains 17 residues. Germline loops: CDR1 SGHTA, CDR2 FQGNSA. V was clipped by 5 bases and J by 5 bases; unmatched bases: 11. This CDR3 is CASSVGQGTIENEKLFF. DNA for the CDR3: TGTGCCAGCAGCGTGGGACAGGGGACCATAGAGAATGAAAAACTGTTTTTT. The full variable domain, completed using reference TRBV7-2 and TRBJ1-4, is GAGVSQSPSNKVTEKGKDVELRCDPISGHTALYWYRQSLGQGLEFLIYFQGNSAPDKSGLPSDRFSAERTGGSVSTLTIQRTQQEDSAVYLCASSVGQGTIENEKLFFGSGTQLSVL.

As regards this clonotype: A far larger clone lies a single base away; this is likely a read error. This chain links TRBV2 with TRBJ2-3; the D is unclear. Between the trimmed V and J ends, which lost 6 bases and 2 bases, there was a span of 3 bases. This CDR3 is built from 11 residues. CDR1 is SNHLY and CDR2 is FYNNEI in the germline V gene. This chain's CDR3 is CASRFTDTQYF. CDR3 DNA sequence: TGTGCCAGCAGGTTCACAGATACGCAGTATTTT.